This T cell receptor (beta chain) was documented in a study of T cell repertoires in cytomegalovirus infection. About the study: It was recently identified HLA-C-restricted and well-studied HLA-B-restricted CMV epitopes that the study used. Shared public TCR beta signatures pointed to both CMV infection and a matching HLA type. Overall study results and limits: The study found HLA-C-restricted CMV-specific TCR beta clonotypes dominating the ex vivo response. There were carriers of CMV plus the relevant HLA, and cumulative public TCR beta family frequency identified them.

Of note for this clonotype: The antigen is unknown.

TCRdb independently ran MiXCR on the reads; one entry per CDR3 protein. This sample carries fewer than 1,000,000 distinct CDR3 sequences, around 29% of them seen once, and the ten largest clones take around 15%. Germline V CDR1 and CDR2: MNHEY, SVGEGT. CDR3 length: 14 residues. Deletions cut 0 bases from V and 6 bases from J, with 9 bases between. This specimen was cultured CD8+ T cells from PBMCs, taken from culture after CMV antigen stimulation. The TCR sequence derives from a human donor in good health (CMV status not recorded). Some clones in this sample may be carry-over from other donors' samples. The V and J genes are TRBV6-2 or TRBV6-3 and TRBJ2-1; D might be TRBD2 (6 bases). CDR3 bases: TGTGCCAGCAGTTACTCGGGGAGGTTCAATGAGCAGTTCTTC. It translates to CASSYSGRFNEQFF.